This T cell receptor beta chain was recorded in a study of OX40 agonist ivuxolimab in advanced cancers. This CDR3 has 17 amino acids. CDR1 is SSHAT, CDR2 FNYEAQ, per germline (reference sequence). Only in-frame clones appear in the TCRdb table, and some are missing; sequencing was by immunoSEQ multiplex PCR. The repertoire includes roughly 50,000 clones, 80% to 85% of them detected once, and about 3.9% sits in the top ten. Patients were ineligible given autoimmune disease history or systemic immunosuppression. In the case of this clone: The germline gene is not matched at one end of the junction; a read error may be the cause.

The sequencing here drew on CD4+ or CD8+ T cells sorted from blood, taken in a trial of the OX40 agonist ivuxolimab. The TCR was taken from an adult with an advanced solid tumor such as melanoma, head and neck, liver or kidney cancer. The chain has TRBV7-7 and TRBJ2-2; 8 bases are a match to TRBD1. CDR3 sequence reads: CASSLPSTGEGTGELFF. As DNA, the CDR3 is TGTGCTAGCAGCTTACCCTCGACAGGGGAAGGCACCGGGGAGCTGTTTTTT.